These 9 T cell receptor beta chains were sequenced from one sample in a study of blood T cell repertoires in COVID-19 (dated by TCRdb to the early 2020s). The protocol used for the library was the immunoSEQ multiplex PCR assay. TCRdb provides this immuneACCESS table in a form limited to in-frame rearrangements. Some clones are lacking; in checked studies, under half of them reflect an unresolved V gene, and why the rest are absent is not known. The sample table shows 25,000 to 35,000 clones, and about 90% are seen once. The biggest ten clones account for 9.9% of the sample. The sequenced sample was peripheral blood. These TCRs come from a human donor with active COVID-19. The donor label of this sample is uncertain.

The V call is TRBV5-4, the J call TRBJ1-5; 8 bases map to TRBD1. Germline trimming cut 3 bases from V and 2 bases from J; bases unmatched to any gene: 4. The germline CDR1 and CDR2 sequences are SGHNT and YYREEE (reference sequence). This CDR3 region has 15 residues. CDR3 residues: CASSSQGAGNQPQHF. The CDR3 nucleotides are TGTGCCAGCAGCTCCCAGGGGGCCGGCAATCAGCCCCAGCATTTT. Combining the CDR3 with reference TRBV5-4 and TRBJ1-5 gives the whole variable domain ETGVTQSPTHLIKTRGQQVTLRCSSQSGHNTVSWYQQALGQGPQFIFQYYREEENGRGNFPPRFSGLQFPNYSSELNVNALELDDSALYLCASSSQGAGNQPQHFGDGTRLSIL.

V gene TRBV6-6 combines with J gene TRBJ2-2; maybe TRBD2 (5 bases). Trimming took 0 bases from V and 6 from J, leaving 14 bases between them. Germline CDR1 is MNHNY and CDR2 is SVGAGI (reference sequence). This CDR3 region has 16 residues. CDR3 protein: CASSYSPLASAGELFF. The CDR3 DNA reads as TGTGCCAGCAGTTACTCACCGCTAGCAAGCGCCGGGGAGCTGTTTTTT.

The chain carries TRBV5-4 and TRBJ2-4; 13 bases agree with TRBD2. Germline CDR1 is SGHNT and CDR2 is YYREEE (reference sequence). The CDR3 spans 18 residues. After removal of 3 bases from V and 3 bases from J, the junction contained 9 bases not matched to a gene. CDR3 region: CASSSGTSGTPRKNIQYF. In nucleotides, the CDR3 is TGTGCCAGCAGCTCCGGGACTAGCGGGACTCCTCGCAAAAACATTCAGTACTTC.

V and J are TRBV19 and TRBJ1-5; 8 nucleotides align to TRBD1. The CDR3 covers 15 residues. Trimming cost V 7 bases and J 1 base; bases outside gene matches: 6. Germline CDR1 and CDR2: LNHDA and SQIVND (reference sequence). CDR3 in DNA: TGTGCCAGTAACCTGGGACAGGTGAGCAATCAGCCCCAGCATTTT. Protein product: CASNLGQVSNQPQHF.

This chain links TRBV7-2 with TRBJ1-6; possibly TRBD1 for D (5 bases). The CDR3 sequence is 14 residues long. The V gene's germline CDR1 is SGHTA and CDR2 FQGNSA. Between the trimmed V and J ends, which lost 4 bases and 5 bases, there was a span of 9 bases. The chain's CDR3 is CASSSGLNNSPLHF. CDR3 nucleotides: TGTGCCAGCAGCTCGGGACTGAATAATTCACCCCTCCACTTT.

This chain connects TRBV3-1 (or the pseudogene TRBV3-2) to TRBJ2-7; 13 bases are shared with TRBD2. CDR1 is LGHDT and CDR2 is YNNKEL in the germline V gene (reference sequence). The CDR3 spans 16 residues. The trim removed 3 bases at V and 2 bases at J, leaving 4 bases unmatched. CDR3 nucleotide sequence: TGTGCCAGCAGCCATGGACTAGCGGGGGTGCCCTACGAGCAGTACTTC. It yields the protein CASSHGLAGVPYEQYF.

The rearrangement joins TRBV28 to TRBJ2-7, with 10 bases identical to TRBD1. Germline V gene sequence: CDR1 MDHEN, CDR2 SYDVKM. With V trimmed by 6 bases and J by 4 bases, 6 bases remained unmatched. The CDR3 covers 14 residues. Here the CDR3 DNA reads TGTGCCAGCAGCTGGGGACAGGGGAATTACGAGCAGTACTTC. Translation: CASSWGQGNYEQYF.

The chain carries TRBV7-6 and TRBJ2-2, with D tentatively TRBD2 (7 bases). This CDR3 is 16 amino acids long. The V and J ends lost 1 base and 5 bases respectively, with 14 bases between them. Germline V gene lookup returns CDR1 SGHVS and CDR2 FNYEAQ. The CDR3, as DNA: TGTGCCAGCAGCTTAGGCGCGGGGGCACTTACCGGGGAGCTGTTTTTT. Protein sequence: CASSLGAGALTGELFF.

The chain recombines TRBV19 with TRBJ2-5, with D uncertain. Trimming removed 1 base from V and 5 bases from J, with 11 bases in between. Germline CDR1 reads LNHDA; CDR2 reads SQIVND (reference sequence). The CDR3 spans 14 residues. This CDR3 is CASSIGDSWETQYF. DNA for the CDR3: TGTGCCAGTAGTATAGGTGATAGCTGGGAGACCCAGTACTTC.